This T cell receptor beta chain derives from a study of blood T cell repertoires in COVID-19. Study as a whole: Sites in the United States, Italy and Spain provided acute and convalescent COVID-19 samples. PBMCs, B-cell-depleted T cells, or T cells provided the cDNA or gDNA that made up the material.

Source study methods: Quantification of nucleated cells was approximated via reference gene primer amplification. Sequencing was performed with immunoSEQ multiplex PCR; in TCRdb, only in-frame clones are kept and a portion is missing. The V and J calls and clone size come from that table; D and trimming were worked out from the DNA. The repertoire holds more than 300,000 clones, with 87% as singletons. Seattle enrolled patients during active infection and tracked them longitudinally. The CDR3 spans 11 residues. Looked up from germline, CDR1 is DFQATT and CDR2 is SNEGSKA (reference sequence). Trimming pared 3 bases from V and 8 bases from J, leaving 10 bases between.

Material: peripheral blood. J is TRBJ1-2 and V is TRBV20-1; D remains unclear. This receptor was identified in a woman aged 50 to 65 with COVID-19, enrolled during active disease. The CDR3 DNA follows: TGCAGTGCTAGCCGGGGTCCCGGCTACACCTTC. Protein sequence: CSASRGPGYTF.